These 8 T cell receptor beta chains were sequenced from one sample in a study of shared clonotypes between healthy human individuals. Clones were read by immunoSEQ multiplex PCR, and TCRdb kept only the in-frame ones, dropping some. The data hold around 430,000 clones, with around 75% observed a single time. The sample comprised PBMCs. All receptors come from a woman aged 40-49 years in good health. Some clones in this sample may be carry-over from other donors' samples.

A few counts support this clone. The chain has TRBV30 and TRBJ1-4; D gene uncertain. The CDR3 consists of 15 residues. Deletions cut 0 bases from V and 4 bases from J, with 12 bases between. CDR1 is GTSNPN and CDR2 is SVGIG in the germline V gene (reference sequence). This chain's CDR3 is CAWSVNMGSNEKLFF. The CDR3 DNA is TGTGCCTGGAGTGTAAACATGGGGAGTAATGAAAAACTGTTTTTT.

The chain links TRBV5-1 to TRBJ2-3; the D is unclear. The CDR3 totals 15 residues. V gave up 0 bases and J gave up 0 bases, with 8 bases separating them. Per germline, CDR1 SGHRS and CDR2 YFSETQ. The CDR3 is CASSLVTSSTDTQYF. The CDR3 coding sequence is TGCGCCAGCAGCTTGGTTACGTCCAGCACAGATACGCAGTATTTT.

The chain is built from TRBV18 and TRBJ1-1, with TRBD1 identical over 7 bases. CDR3 size: 13 residues. Germline values: CDR1 KGHSH, CDR2 LQKENI. Losses at the gene ends were 3 bases for V and 4 bases for J; bases not matched to a gene: 2. CDR3 region: CASSPDRVTEAFF. The DNA of the CDR3 is TGTGCCAGCTCACCCGACAGGGTCACTGAAGCTTTCTTT.

The rearrangement uses TRBV11-3 and TRBJ2-1, with 8 bases lining up with TRBD2. The CDR3 sequence is 16 residues long. The V gene's germline CDR1 is SGHNT and CDR2 YENEEA. V lost 1 base and J lost 0; bases outside the gene matches: 2. This CDR3 is CASSLVAGLSYNEQFF. In nucleotides, the CDR3 is TGTGCCAGCAGCTTAGTAGCGGGACTCTCCTACAATGAGCAGTTCTTC.

The chain recombines TRBV18 with TRBJ1-1, with 7 positions matching TRBD1. The CDR3 is 15 amino acids. In germline, CDR1 is KGHSH, CDR2 LQKENI. With 1 base clipped from V and 5 bases from J, the junction kept 7 bases outside the gene matches. The CDR3 loop is CASSPRQGSLTEAFF. The CDR3 nucleotides read TGTGCCAGCTCACCACGACAGGGTTCTTTGACTGAAGCTTTCTTT.

Note on this clone: Different DNA sequences within this sample yield the same CDR3. The V call is TRBV7-6, the J call TRBJ1-4, with 7 nucleotides matching TRBD1. The germline V gene has CDR1 SGHVS and CDR2 FNYEAQ. The CDR3 consists of 14 residues. V lost 2 bases and J lost 6; bases outside the gene matches: 3. In nucleotides, the CDR3 is TGTGCCAGCAGCTTATACAGGGGTCATGAAAAACTGTTTTTT. Residues: CASSLYRGHEKLFF. Supplemented by reference TRBV7-6 and TRBJ1-4, the full variable domain reads GAGVSQSPRYKVTKRGQDVALRCDPISGHVSLYWYRQALGQGPEFLTYFNYEAQQDKSGLPNDRFSAERPEGSISTLTIQRTEQRDSAMYRCASSLYRGHEKLFFGSGTQLSVL.

This clone has only a few counts. The V and J genes are TRBV18 and TRBJ1-1; the D is unclear. Deletions cut 3 bases from V and 0 bases from J, with 2 bases between. The CDR3 loop spans 12 amino acids. Germline CDR1 is KGHSH and CDR2 is LQKENI. The CDR3 DNA is TGTGCCAGCTCACCCATGAACACTGAAGCTTTCTTT. This translates into CASSPMNTEAFF.

The rearrangement links TRBV11-2 to TRBJ2-1; D unclear. The CDR3 has 13 residues. The germline V gene has CDR1 SGHAT and CDR2 FQNNGV. Between the trimmed V and J ends, which lost 5 bases and 1 base, there was a span of 6 bases. The CDR3 coding sequence is TGTGCCAGCAGCGCGACATCCTACAATGAGCAGTTCTTC. It codes for CASSATSYNEQFF.